A selection of T cell receptor beta chains follows, all from one sample in a study of blood T cell repertoires in COVID-19. TCRdb's table, derived via immunoSEQ multiplex PCR, lists solely in-frame clones and lacks some. The table includes about 150,000 clones, roughly 82% detected once. The sample consisted of peripheral blood. These receptor sequences come from a woman in her forties or fifties with acute or convalescent COVID-19. The CDR3 runs from the conserved cysteine through the conserved F or W. A D gene is named only where the DNA matches it firmly. For some rows the clone size is stated as once, few or many, or as a class when expanded; others skip it.

V: TRBV5-4; J: TRBJ1-1; D: TRBD1; length: 15; size: NA; CDR3: CASTRDRTLNTEAFF; DNA: TGTGCCAGCACCCGGGACAGGACACTAAACACTGAAGCTTTCTTT
V: TRBV11-2; J: TRBJ1-2; D: TRBD1; length: 16; size: NA; CDR3: CASSLGWTGRGRGYTF; DNA: TGTGCCAGCAGCTTAGGCTGGACAGGGAGAGGGCGCGGCTACACCTTC
V: TRBV5-4; J: TRBJ2-1; D: NA; length: 15; size: few; CDR3: CASSFAGSSYNEQFF; DNA: TGTGCCAGCAGCTTTGCGGGCAGCTCCTACAATGAGCAGTTCTTC
V: TRBV5-6; J: TRBJ1-5; D: NA; length: 15; size: NA; CDR3: CASSLRDSYDQPQHF; DNA: TGTGCCAGCAGCTTGAGAGATTCTTACGATCAGCCCCAGCATTTT
V: TRBV27; J: TRBJ2-2; D: NA; length: 14; size: NA; CDR3: CASSLRRNTGELFF; DNA: TGTGCCAGCAGTTTACGGAGGAACACCGGGGAGCTGTTTTTT
V: TRBV18; J: TRBJ2-3; D: NA; length: 14; size: NA; CDR3: CASSPSQGRDTQYF; DNA: TGTGCCAGCTCACCAAGCCAGGGGCGAGATACGCAGTATTTT
V: TRBV4-2; J: TRBJ1-2; D: NA; length: 17; size: NA; CDR3: CASSQDPTARFNYGYTF; DNA: TGTGCCAGCAGCCAAGACCCGACAGCCCGCTTTAACTATGGCTACACCTTC
V: TRBV4-3; J: TRBJ2-5; D: NA; length: 16; size: NA; CDR3: CASSQVFLTHQETQYF; DNA: TGCGCCAGCAGCCAAGTGTTCCTCACTCATCAAGAGACCCAGTACTTC
V: TRBV27; J: TRBJ1-1; D: NA; length: 13; size: NA; CDR3: CASSLGRFTEAFF; DNA: TGTGCCAGCAGCTTGGGGCGTTTCACTGAAGCTTTCTTT
V: TRBV19; J: TRBJ1-5; D: NA; length: 14; size: NA; CDR3: CASSIAAGNQPQHF; DNA: TGTGCCAGTAGTATAGCGGCAGGGAATCAGCCCCAGCATTTT
V: TRBV5-1; J: TRBJ2-6; D: TRBD1; length: 22; size: NA; CDR3: CASSPRDSQLVIPESGANVLTF; DNA: TGCGCCAGCAGCCCCAGGGACAGTCAACTTGTCATCCCCGAGTCTGGGGCCAACGTCCTGACTTTC
V: TRBV4-2; J: TRBJ1-2; D: NA; length: 12; size: NA; CDR3: CASKGDGYGYTF; DNA: TGTGCCAGCAAGGGGGACGGCTATGGCTACACCTTC
V: TRBV2; J: TRBJ1-5; D: NA; length: 15; size: NA; CDR3: CASSERSVAYQPQHF; DNA: TGTGCCAGCAGTGAACGAAGCGTTGCGTATCAGCCCCAGCATTTT
V: TRBV19; J: TRBJ2-5; D: TRBD2; length: 15; size: few; CDR3: CASRSASGTIETQYF; DNA: TGTGCCAGTAGATCGGCTAGCGGGACAATAGAGACCCAGTACTTC
V: TRBV15; J: TRBJ1-6; D: NA; length: 15; size: NA; CDR3: CATSRDAVSNSPLHF; DNA: TGTGCCACCAGCAGAGATGCCGTCAGTAATTCACCCCTCCACTTT
V: TRBV24-1; J: TRBJ2-3; D: NA; length: 14; size: NA; CDR3: CATSVGSGTDTQYF; DNA: TGTGCCACCAGTGTAGGGAGTGGGACAGATACGCAGTATTTT
V: TRBV20-1; J: TRBJ1-2; D: NA; length: 12; size: once; CDR3: CSASYSARGYTF; DNA: TGCAGTGCTAGTTACTCCGCTCGCGGCTACACCTTC
V: TRBV27; J: TRBJ1-2; D: NA; length: 13; size: once; CDR3: CASSVTGLAGYTF; DNA: TGTGCCAGCAGTGTAACAGGGCTCGCTGGCTACACCTTC
V: TRBV5-4; J: TRBJ2-1; D: TRBD1; length: 16; size: NA; CDR3: CASSLPTGVRGNEQFF; DNA: TGTGCCAGCAGCTTGCCCACAGGGGTGAGGGGCAATGAGCAGTTCTTC
V: TRBV29-1; J: TRBJ1-5; D: NA; length: 13; size: few; CDR3: CSVEDFEGQPQHF; DNA: TGCAGCGTTGAAGATTTCGAGGGTCAGCCCCAGCATTTT
V: TRBV4-2; J: TRBJ2-5; D: NA; length: 15; size: NA; CDR3: CASSQGARVGETQYF; DNA: TGTGCCAGCAGCCAAGGTGCCAGGGTGGGGGAGACCCAGTACTTC
V: TRBV7-6; J: TRBJ2-3; D: TRBD1; length: 15; size: NA; CDR3: CASSPLAGGSDTQYF; DNA: TGTGCCAGCAGCCCCCTGGCAGGGGGCTCGGATACGCAGTATTTT
V: TRBV19; J: TRBJ1-1; D: TRBD1; length: 15; size: few; CDR3: CASTNLGTGDTEAFF; DNA: TGTGCCAGTACCAACCTCGGGACAGGGGATACTGAAGCTTTCTTT
V: TRBV3-1/TRBV3-2; J: TRBJ2-5; D: TRBD2; length: 19; size: NA; CDR3: CASSQSRWERGGLQETQYF; DNA: TGTGCCAGCAGCCAATCTAGGTGGGAGCGGGGGGGCCTCCAAGAGACCCAGTACTTC
V: TRBV6-6; J: TRBJ1-5; D: TRBD1; length: 17; size: NA; CDR3: CASSPRPGTGRNQPQHF; DNA: TGTGCCAGCAGTCCACGTCCCGGGACAGGGAGGAATCAGCCCCAGCATTTT
V: TRBV19; J: TRBJ1-5; D: TRBD1; length: 16; size: NA; CDR3: CASSIRGDRANQPQHF; DNA: TGTGCCAGTAGTATTAGGGGGGACAGGGCTAATCAGCCCCAGCATTTT
V: TRBV6-5; J: TRBJ2-3; D: NA; length: 15; size: NA; CDR3: CASSSVNPGTDTQYF; DNA: TGTGCCAGCAGTTCCGTGAACCCCGGGACAGATACGCAGTATTTT
V: TRBV3-1/TRBV3-2; J: TRBJ1-2; D: NA; length: 13; size: NA; CDR3: CASSPRANYGYTF; DNA: TGTGCCAGCAGCCCCCGAGCTAACTATGGCTACACCTTC
V: TRBV4-2; J: TRBJ2-4; D: NA; length: 16; size: NA; CDR3: CASSASTGRVENIQYF; DNA: TGTGCCAGCTCAGCGTCTACAGGGAGGGTGGAAAACATTCAGTACTTC
V: TRBV18; J: TRBJ1-1; D: NA; length: 14; size: NA; CDR3: CASSPWGRGTEAFF; DNA: TGTGCCAGCTCACCATGGGGGCGGGGGACTGAAGCTTTCTTT
V: TRBV5-1; J: TRBJ2-5; D: NA; length: 14; size: NA; CDR3: CASSLAEQQETQYF; DNA: TGCGCCAGCAGCTTGGCGGAGCAACAAGAGACCCAGTACTTC
V: TRBV25-1; J: TRBJ1-1; D: NA; length: 14; size: NA; CDR3: CASSDLEPGHEAFF; DNA: TGTGCCAGCAGTGATTTGGAGCCGGGACATGAAGCTTTCTTT
V: TRBV6-5; J: TRBJ2-5; D: NA; length: 16; size: NA; CDR3: CASSYSIRASQETQYF; DNA: TGTGCCAGCAGTTACTCTATCAGGGCCAGCCAAGAGACCCAGTACTTC
V: TRBV7-9; J: TRBJ1-4; D: TRBD1; length: 16; size: once; CDR3: CASSSRQGADNEKLFF; DNA: TGTGCCAGCAGCTCTAGACAGGGGGCAGATAACGAAAAACTGTTTTTT
V: TRBV5-1; J: TRBJ2-7; D: NA; length: 12; size: NA; CDR3: CASSPGVYEQYF; DNA: TGCGCCAGCAGTCCAGGGGTCTACGAGCAGTACTTC
V: TRBV7-8; J: TRBJ2-7; D: NA; length: 13; size: NA; CDR3: CASSLDRAYEQYF; DNA: TGTGCCAGCAGCTTAGACAGGGCCTACGAGCAGTACTTC
V: TRBV5-4; J: TRBJ2-7; D: NA; length: 13; size: NA; CDR3: CASSSDWAYEQYF; DNA: TGTGCCAGCAGCTCGGACTGGGCCTACGAGCAGTACTTC
V: TRBV6-5; J: TRBJ2-7; D: TRBD1; length: 13; size: NA; CDR3: CASRTGSSYEQYF; DNA: TGTGCCAGCAGGACAGGGTCTTCCTACGAGCAGTACTTC
V: TRBV4-3; J: TRBJ2-1; D: TRBD2; length: 19; size: NA; CDR3: CASSQTQQSTSGGFNEQFF; DNA: TGCGCCAGCAGCCAGACCCAACAATCAACTAGCGGGGGCTTCAATGAGCAGTTCTTC
V: TRBV4-3; J: TRBJ1-2; D: NA; length: 14; size: NA; CDR3: CASSQESGRGGYTF; DNA: TGCGCCAGCAGCCAAGAGTCGGGGAGGGGAGGCTACACCTTC
V: TRBV5-1; J: TRBJ2-4; D: TRBD2; length: 15; size: NA; CDR3: CASSLEPPPGGIQYF; DNA: TGCGCCAGCAGCTTGGAGCCCCCCCCGGGGGGCATTCAGTACTTC
V: TRBV18; J: TRBJ1-3; D: NA; length: 15; size: NA; CDR3: CASSQSAETGNTIYF; DNA: TGTGCCAGCTCACAATCAGCGGAGACAGGAAACACCATATATTTT
V: TRBV6-2/TRBV6-3; J: TRBJ2-1; D: TRBD2; length: 16; size: NA; CDR3: CASSYGTSGRLDEQFF; DNA: TGTGCCAGCAGTTACGGCACTAGCGGGAGGCTGGATGAGCAGTTCTTC
V: TRBV7-6; J: TRBJ1-1; D: NA; length: 13; size: NA; CDR3: CASSSNRVTEAFF; DNA: TGTGCCAGCAGCTCGAACAGGGTCACTGAAGCTTTCTTT
V: TRBV19; J: TRBJ1-2; D: NA; length: 14; size: NA; CDR3: CASSPRGRGFGYTF; DNA: TGTGCCAGTAGTCCCAGGGGAAGGGGTTTTGGCTACACCTTC
V: TRBV6-1; J: TRBJ2-7; D: TRBD1; length: 13; size: NA; CDR3: CASSETGELEQYF; DNA: TGTGCCAGCAGTGAGACAGGGGAACTCGAGCAGTACTTC
V: TRBV7-9; J: TRBJ2-3; D: TRBD2; length: 13; size: once; CDR3: CASSTGLAGEQYF; DNA: TGTGCCAGCAGCACCGGACTAGCGGGAGAACAGTATTTT
V: TRBV5-6; J: TRBJ1-2; D: TRBD1; length: 15; size: NA; CDR3: CASSLEGTGLRGYTF; DNA: TGTGCCAGCAGCTTAGAAGGGACAGGGTTGAGAGGCTACACCTTC
V: TRBV7-3; J: TRBJ1-6; D: TRBD1; length: 15; size: NA; CDR3: CASSTGGLENSPLHF; DNA: TGTGCCAGCAGCACAGGGGGCCTCGAGAATTCACCCCTCCACTTT
V: TRBV15; J: TRBJ2-2; D: NA; length: 14; size: few; CDR3: CATSTDRSVGELFF; DNA: TGTGCCACCAGCACAGACAGGTCCGTAGGGGAGCTGTTTTTT
V: TRBV5-1; J: TRBJ2-1; D: TRBD1; length: 15; size: NA; CDR3: CASRPGTAGHNEQFF; DNA: TGCGCCAGCCGCCCCGGGACAGCCGGACACAATGAGCAGTTCTTC
V: TRBV5-4; J: TRBJ1-6; D: TRBD1; length: 16; size: NA; CDR3: CASSKGQGAGNSPLHF; DNA: TGTGCCAGCAGCAAGGGACAGGGGGCCGGTAATTCACCCCTCCACTTT
V: TRBV7-9; J: TRBJ2-3; D: NA; length: 14; size: NA; CDR3: CASSLTGSTDTQYF; DNA: TGTGCCAGCAGCTTAACAGGTAGCACAGATACGCAGTATTTT
V: TRBV10-3; J: TRBJ1-5; D: NA; length: 17; size: few; CDR3: CAISESGDQGLSQPQHF; DNA: TGTGCCATCAGTGAGTCGGGGGATCAGGGGTTGAGTCAGCCCCAGCATTTT
V: TRBV7-2; J: TRBJ2-5; D: NA; length: 15; size: NA; CDR3: CASSLRRGAGETQYF; DNA: TGTGCCAGCAGCTTAAGAAGGGGCGCGGGGGAGACCCAGTACTTC
V: TRBV5-1; J: TRBJ1-2; D: NA; length: 14; size: NA; CDR3: CASSTHREYYGYTF; DNA: TGCGCCAGCAGTACACACCGCGAATACTATGGTTACACCTTC